The 31 T cell receptor beta chains presented below share a single source sample, sequenced in a study of shared clonotypes between healthy human individuals. Generated by immunoSEQ multiplex PCR, the TCRdb table keeps only in-frame clones and is missing some. The data hold 450,000 to 500,000 clones, with about 82% observed a single time. The sequenced sample was PBMCs. These receptors all stem from a woman between 40 and 50 years old in good health. Some clones in this sample may be carry-over from other donors' samples.

Worth noting for this clone: A read error likely explains this, since a far larger clone differs by one base. The V and J genes are TRBV12-5 and TRBJ2-1; D call uncertain. Per germline, CDR1 LGHNT and CDR2 FRNRAP. The CDR3 spans 11 residues. The CDR3 DNA sequence: TGTGCTGGTGGTTTTTACAATGAGCAGTTCTTC. It encodes CAGGFYNEQFF.

The CDR3 DNA reads TGTGCCAGCAGTGGGACAGCTGGGGCCAACGTCCTGACTTTC. It encodes CASSGTAGANVLTF. V gene TRBV2 combines with J gene TRBJ2-6; tentatively, D is TRBD1 (6 bases). The V gene lost 4 bases and the J gene lost 2 bases, with 6 bases spanning the gap. This CDR3 region has 14 residues. Germline V lookup: CDR1 SNHLY, CDR2 FYNNEI.

Only a few counts were recorded for this clone. The chain carries TRBV7-9 and TRBJ2-7; a possible D gene is TRBD2 (6 bases). Germline V lookup: CDR1 SEHNR, CDR2 FQNEAQ (reference sequence). V gave up 2 bases and J gave up 9 bases, with 14 bases separating them. This CDR3 has 13 amino acids. The CDR3 DNA is TGTGCCAGCAGCTTAAACTCGGAGGGTAGGCAGTACTTC. It codes for CASSLNSEGRQYF.

The V call is TRBV6-5, the J call TRBJ2-1; 9 bases match TRBD2. Germline V gives CDR1 MNHEY, CDR2 SVGAGI. V gave up 8 bases and J gave up 10 bases; unmatched junction bases: 15. CDR3 size: 15 residues. Here the CDR3 DNA reads TGTGCCAGCGCCCCGGGTAGCGGGAGAAGGGGGGAGCAGTTCTTC. Its translation is CASAPGSGRRGEQFF.

This clone appeared many times. The rearrangement links TRBV5-1 to TRBJ2-1; D is ambiguous. V was cut by 4 bases and J by 0 bases, with 8 bases left in between. The CDR3 runs 14 residues. CDR1 SGHRS and CDR2 YFSETQ come from the germline V gene. In DNA form, the CDR3 reads TGCGCCAGCAGCCCAGGTAACTCCTACAATGAGCAGTTCTTC. Its protein product is CASSPGNSYNEQFF.

For this clone: Since the CDR3 does not end with the conserved phenylalanine or tryptophan, this likely comes from a read error. V usage is TRBV29-1 and J usage is TRBJ2-7; possibly TRBD1 for D (7 bases). V gave up 1 base and J gave up 4 bases, with 14 bases separating them. This CDR3 contains 14 residues. CDR1 and CDR2 (germline): SQVTM, ANQGSEA. This CDR3 is CSVEGYRGGYEQYS. The DNA of the CDR3 is TGCAGCGTTGAAGGCTACAGGGGAGGATACGAGCAGTACTCC.

The CDR3 DNA reads TGTGCCAGCAGCCCCGAGCGGGAGTGGGGCAATGAGCAGTTCTTC. This codes for CASSPEREWGNEQFF. V gene TRBV9 combines with J gene TRBJ2-1; 8 nucleotides match TRBD2. The trim removed 4 bases at V and 6 bases at J, leaving 9 bases unmatched. The CDR3 contains 15 residues. CDR1 SGDLS and CDR2 YYNGEE come from the germline V gene.

The rearrangement links TRBV5-6 to TRBJ2-7, with D perhaps TRBD2 (5 bases). Deletions cut 4 bases from V and 2 bases from J, with 19 bases between. The V gene's germline CDR1 is SGHDT and CDR2 YYEEEE. There are 16 residues in the CDR3. As DNA, the CDR3 is TGTGCCAGCAGCGCGGACGGCTTGACGGGGACCTACGAGCAGTACTTC. Residues: CASSADGLTGTYEQYF.

This chain links TRBV9 with TRBJ1-1; no firm D call. From germline, CDR1 is SGDLS and CDR2 YYNGEE. The CDR3 runs 14 residues. V dropped 3 bases and J dropped 1 base, with 10 bases sitting between them. CDR3 bases: TGTGCCAGCAGCGCAGGTTCAGGGAACACTGAAGCTTTCTTT. It codes for CASSAGSGNTEAFF. The variable domain in full, completed from reference TRBV9 and TRBJ1-1, reads DSGVTQTPKHLITATGQRVTLRCSPRSGDLSVYWYQQSLDQGLQFLIQYYNGEERAKGNILERFSAQQFPDLHSELNLSSLELGDSALYFCASSAGSGNTEAFFGQGTRLTVV.

The gene calls are TRBV6-6 and TRBJ2-2; 10 bases are a match to TRBD2. The germline V gene encodes CDR1 MNHNY and CDR2 SVGAGI (reference sequence). J gave up 1 base and V 7 bases, and 3 bases lay outside the gene matches. This CDR3 region has 15 residues. The CDR3 nucleotides read TGTGCCAGCATCTTAGCGGGAGGGAACACCGGGGAGCTGTTTTTT. Protein product: CASILAGGNTGELFF.

V gene TRBV9 combines with J gene TRBJ2-1, with 12 bases aligning to TRBD2. Trimming removed 0 bases from V and 6 bases from J; junction bases left unmatched: 4. The CDR3 runs 16 residues. Per the germline V gene, CDR1 is SGDLS and CDR2 is YYNGEE. In DNA form, the CDR3 reads TGTGCCAGCAGCGTAGGAACTAGCGGGAGGATCAATGAGCAGTTCTTC. Its translation is CASSVGTSGRINEQFF.

This sequence joins TRBV10-3 and TRBJ1-1; D is undetermined. V dropped 8 bases and J dropped 1 base, with 8 bases sitting between them. Germline CDR1 ENHRY, CDR2 SYGVKD. CDR3 length: 12 amino acids. CDR3 protein: CAIGWRNTEAFF. The CDR3 nucleotides are TGTGCCATCGGCTGGAGGAACACTGAAGCTTTCTTT.

The genes are TRBV11-2 and TRBJ2-7; D might be TRBD1 (5 bases). The germline V gene has CDR1 SGHAT and CDR2 FQNNGV. The CDR3 spans 14 residues. Trimming stripped 5 bases from V and 4 bases from J, with 15 bases between. The chain's CDR3 is CASSPHQGSYEQYF. CDR3 coding DNA: TGTGCCAGCAGCCCCCACCAGGGTTCATACGAGCAGTACTTC.

This chain joins TRBV29-1 and TRBJ2-2, with D possibly being TRBD2 (6 bases). The CDR3 is 14 amino acids. V lost 7 bases, J lost 1 base, and 13 bases lay in between. Germline values: CDR1 SQVTM, CDR2 ANQGSEA. Here the CDR3 reads CSAQEGLNTGELFF. The CDR3 DNA reads TGCAGCGCCCAAGAGGGACTGAACACCGGGGAGCTGTTTTTT.

Points on this clone: This likely reflects a read error, since a far larger clone is one base away. The chain couples TRBV30 to TRBJ2-7, with TRBD2 matching over 8 bases. The germline CDR1 and CDR2 sequences are GTSNPN and SVGIG (reference sequence). The length of the CDR3 is 15 residues. The CDR3 region is CAWSLGLAGTYEQCF. DNA for the CDR3: TGTGCCTGGAGCCTCGGACTAGCCGGGACCTACGAGCAGTGCTTC.

The rearrangement links TRBV15 to TRBJ1-2; no reliable D call. Germline V CDR1 and CDR2: LNHNV, YYDKDF (reference sequence). This CDR3 is 15 amino acids long. The V and J ends lost 0 bases and 0 bases respectively, with 8 bases between them. CDR3 coding DNA: TGTGCCACCAGCAGAGATAAGGCAACTAACTATGGCTACACCTTC. It is translated as CATSRDKATNYGYTF.

This clone showed up just once. The V gene is TRBV29-1, the J gene TRBJ1-2; TRBD1 matches 9 bases. This CDR3 has 14 amino acids. J gave up 4 bases and V 6 bases, and 9 bases lay outside the gene matches. Germline assignment: CDR1 SQVTM and CDR2 ANQGSEA. The CDR3: CSVGTGTTGYGYTF. In nucleotides, the CDR3 is TGCAGCGTAGGGACAGGGACGACGGGCTATGGCTACACCTTC.

This sequence joins TRBV5-1 and TRBJ2-5; possibly TRBD1 or TRBD2 for D (5 bases each). V was clipped by 4 bases and J by 5 bases, with 18 bases between them. The CDR3 is 15 residues long. Looked up from germline, CDR1 is SGHRS and CDR2 is YFSETQ. CDR3 in amino acids: CASSDGGESGETQYF. The CDR3 coding sequence is TGCGCCAGCAGCGATGGGGGAGAATCGGGGGAGACCCAGTACTTC.

In its sample, this clone was seen once. The rearrangement links TRBV7-9 to TRBJ2-5; D is possibly TRBD1 or TRBD2 (6 bases each). Germline-derived CDR1 and CDR2 are SEHNR and FQNEAQ (reference sequence). V lost 7 bases and J 5 bases, leaving 26 bases between the germline ends. CDR3 length equals 17 residues. CDR3 residues: CASTSRVGGTFLETQYF. Written as DNA, the CDR3 is TGTGCCAGCACCTCACGAGTAGGGGGGACTTTTCTTGAGACCCAGTACTTC.

In DNA, the CDR3 is TGCGCCAGCAGCCTAGGGGGCGCATCCTACAATGAGCAGTTCTTC. This sequence encodes CASSLGGASYNEQFF. V is TRBV5-1 and J is TRBJ2-1; 7 nucleotides align to TRBD1. The length of the CDR3 is 15 residues. J lost 1 base, V lost 4 bases, and 5 bases had no gene match. CDR1 and CDR2 from the germline V gene are SGHRS and YFSETQ.

This clone turned up a few times. The chain is built from TRBV7-2 and TRBJ2-2; D uncertain. Germline values: CDR1 SGHTA, CDR2 FQGNSA. V was shortened by 4 bases and J by 1 base, with 7 bases between the two germline ends. This CDR3 has 14 residues. For the CDR3, the DNA is TGTGCCAGCAGCTACGACTTGAACACCGGGGAGCTGTTTTTT. Amino acid sequence: CASSYDLNTGELFF.

This clone appeared many times. The chain couples TRBV6-4 to TRBJ2-1; 11 bases map to TRBD2. Losses at the gene ends were 3 bases for V and 6 bases for J; bases not matched to a gene: 4. Germline CDR1 reads MRHNA; CDR2 reads SNTAGT. The CDR3 loop spans 15 amino acids. Here the CDR3 DNA reads TGTGCCAGCAGTGAGGGACTAGCGGATATCAATGAGCAGTTCTTC. It is translated as CASSEGLADINEQFF.

V is TRBV28 and J is TRBJ2-7, with 7 bases fitting TRBD1. Germline CDR1 reads MDHEN; CDR2 reads SYDVKM. CDR3 length: 13 amino acids. The V gene end was trimmed by 2 bases and the J gene end by 4 bases; junction bases not matched to a gene: 2. The CDR3 protein is CASSLKQGYEQYF. CDR3 DNA sequence: TGTGCCAGCAGTTTAAAACAGGGGTACGAGCAGTACTTC.

V and J are TRBV11-1 and TRBJ2-3; D not resolved. The CDR3 loop spans 13 amino acids. Trimming removed 5 bases at V and 5 bases at J, with 11 bases between. Looked up from germline, CDR1 is SGHAT and CDR2 is FQDESV (reference sequence). The CDR3 sequence: CASSTRNGDTQYF. The DNA for the CDR3 is TGTGCCAGCAGCACCCGGAATGGAGATACGCAGTATTTT.

The rearrangement links TRBV2 to TRBJ2-3, with 7 nucleotides matching TRBD2. Germline assignment: CDR1 SNHLY and CDR2 FYNNEI. The V gene end was trimmed by 7 bases and the J gene end by 1 base; junction bases not matched to a gene: 5. The CDR3 is 14 residues long. CDR3 residues: CASKEGGRTDTQYF. The DNA for the CDR3 is TGTGCCAGCAAGGAGGGAGGGCGCACAGATACGCAGTATTTT.

The J gene is TRBJ1-1, the V gene TRBV6-1, with 7 bases matching TRBD1. This CDR3 contains 14 residues. Germline V gives CDR1 MNHNS, CDR2 SASEGT. The V gene end was trimmed by 11 bases and the J gene end by 5 bases; junction bases not matched to a gene: 14. CDR3 in amino acids: CAGALEQGRTEAFF. The CDR3 DNA reads TGTGCCGGAGCTTTAGAACAGGGGAGGACTGAAGCTTTCTTT.

This clone was counted many times. The rearrangement links TRBV30 to TRBJ2-2, with 11 positions matching TRBD2. V shed 2 bases, J shed 5 bases, and the junction held 4 bases outside the gene matches. The CDR3 runs 15 residues. Germline-derived CDR1 and CDR2 are GTSNPN and SVGIG (reference sequence). The CDR3 DNA follows: TGTGCCTGGAGTTTCAGGACTAGCGGGACCGGGGAGCTGTTTTTT. Amino acid sequence: CAWSFRTSGTGELFF. Drawing the rest from reference TRBV30 and TRBJ2-2, the complete variable domain is SQTIHQWPATLVQPVGSPLSLECTVEGTSNPNLYWYRQAAGRGLQLLFYSVGIGQISSEVPQNLSASRPQDRQFILSSKKLLLSDSGFYLCAWSFRTSGTGELFFGEGSRLTVL.

V is TRBV7-9 and J is TRBJ1-1; perhaps TRBD1 as D (6 bases). The CDR3 has 12 amino acids. The germline V gene encodes CDR1 SEHNR and CDR2 FQNEAQ (reference sequence). Trimming pared 8 bases from V and 1 base from J, leaving 8 bases between. The CDR3 spells CASLTGNTEAFF. Written as DNA, the CDR3 is TGTGCCAGCCTGACAGGGAACACTGAAGCTTTCTTT.

The chain recombines TRBV19 with TRBJ1-2; 7 bases are a match to TRBD1. The CDR3 covers 15 residues. Trimming took 3 bases from V and 7 from J; bases not matched to a gene: 11. The germline V gene has CDR1 LNHDA and CDR2 SQIVND (reference sequence). CDR3 DNA sequence: TGTGCCAGTAGTATCGTCTCCGGGACAGCTTCTGGCTACACCTTC. It yields the protein CASSIVSGTASGYTF.

The J gene is TRBJ2-3, the V gene TRBV28; D is uncertain. The CDR3 runs 12 residues. V was shortened by 6 bases and J by 3 bases, with 7 bases between the two germline ends. Germline V CDR1 and CDR2: MDHEN, SYDVKM. CDR3 DNA: TGTGCCAGCAGCCCAGTTACAGATACGCAGTATTTT. Translated, it gives CASSPVTDTQYF.

The chain is built from TRBV19 and TRBJ2-1; D unclear. Germline V gene lookup returns CDR1 LNHDA and CDR2 SQIVND (reference sequence). The length of the CDR3 is 15 residues. V lost 7 bases and J 0 bases, leaving 13 bases between the germline ends. Here the CDR3 DNA reads TGTGCCAGTAAGGTGGGCCCAAGCTCCTACAATGAGCAGTTCTTC. The encoded protein is CASKVGPSSYNEQFF.